The 6 T cell receptor beta chains presented below share a single source sample, sequenced in a study of T cell repertoires in cytomegalovirus infection. These receptors' targets are unknown. TCRdb reprocessed the reads via MiXCR and lists one record per CDR3 protein. This repertoire shows hundreds of thousands of distinct CDR3 sequences, around 30% found once; its top ten account for over 11%. This material consisted of cultured CD8+ T cells from PBMCs, taken from culture after CMV antigen stimulation. The receptor source for this set is a human donor in good health (CMV status not recorded). Some clones in this sample may be carry-over from other donors' samples.

This clonotype was seen more than once but under ten times. The rearrangement uses TRBV12-3 or TRBV12-4 and TRBJ2-7; a weak D match, TRBD2 (5 bases). The CDR3 totals 11 residues. Between the trimmed V and J ends, which lost 7 bases and 5 bases, there was a span of 9 bases. The CDR3: CASTEDHEQYF. CDR3 nucleotides: TGTGCCAGCACGGAGGACCACGAGCAGTACTTC.

The gene calls are TRBV29-1 and TRBJ2-1; possibly TRBD1 or TRBD2 for D (5 bases each). Trimming took 0 bases from V and 8 from J, leaving 11 bases between them. CDR1 is SQVTM, CDR2 ANQGSEA, per germline. The CDR3 length is 13 residues. The CDR3 nucleotides are TGCAGCGTTGAAGAGGGGGAAGGGGATGAGCAGTTCTTC. Encoded protein: CSVEEGEGDEQFF.

This clonotype has more than one count but fewer than ten. The chain recombines TRBV7-8 with TRBJ2-7; 8 bases line up with TRBD1. The CDR3 sequence is 15 residues long. CDR1 SGHVS and CDR2 FQNEAQ come from the germline V gene. The V gene end was trimmed by 6 bases and the J gene end by 3 bases; junction bases not matched to a gene: 10. CDR3 sequence: CASSERTGRFYEQYF. The CDR3 region has the DNA TGTGCCAGCAGTGAAAGGACAGGGCGCTTCTACGAGCAGTACTTC.

This clonotype showed up just once. The genes are TRBV19 and TRBJ2-7; 9 positions agree with TRBD2. Germline trimming cut 3 bases from V and 1 base from J; bases unmatched to any gene: 7. The CDR3 consists of 16 residues. Germline V gene sequence: CDR1 LNHDA, CDR2 SQIVND (reference sequence). DNA for the CDR3: TGTGCCAGTAGTATCGGCAGCGGGGGGATTTCCTACGAGCAGTACTTC. Translation: CASSIGSGGISYEQYF.

The genes are TRBV10-3 and TRBJ1-2, with TRBD1 identical over 10 bases. There are 15 residues in the CDR3. Losses at the gene ends were 3 bases for V and 6 bases for J; bases not matched to a gene: 7. Germline V gives CDR1 ENHRY, CDR2 SYGVKD. CDR3 sequence reads: CAISDSGTGDHGYTF. The CDR3 DNA is TGTGCCATCAGTGATAGCGGGACAGGGGACCATGGCTACACCTTC.

The chain has TRBV15 and TRBJ2-4, with D possibly being TRBD2 (6 bases). Germline-derived CDR1 and CDR2 are LNHNV and YYDKDF (reference sequence). The CDR3 consists of 15 residues. With 6 bases removed from V and 2 bases from J, the gap between germline ends came to 14 bases. The CDR3 DNA reads TGTGCCACCAGAGGACTACGGGGTTCCAAAAACATTCAGTACTTC. Its translation: CATRGLRGSKNIQYF. The whole variable domain, filled in from reference TRBV15 and TRBJ2-4, reads DAMVIQNPRYQVTQFGKPVTLSCSQTLNHNVMYWYQQKSSQAPKLLFHYYDKDFNNEADTPDNFQSRRPNTSFCFLDIRSPGLGDTAMYLCATRGLRGSKNIQYFGAGTRLSVL.